Listed here are 23 T cell receptor beta chains from one sample, sequenced in a study of cytomegalovirus exposure and HLA in healthy donors. Primers for the PCR totalled 60 Vbeta and 13 Jbeta. Clones were read by immunoSEQ multiplex PCR, and TCRdb kept only the in-frame ones, dropping some. This sample has more than 150,000 clones, with around 80% found just once. Sequencing input: PBMCs. All receptors come from a man aged 40-49 years in good health and CMV-seronegative.

The chain links TRBV6-1 to TRBJ1-2; D may be TRBD1 (5 bases). V lost 6 bases and J lost 7, with 18 bases in between. The CDR3 is made up of 14 amino acids. Germline values: CDR1 MNHNS, CDR2 SASEGT. In DNA, the CDR3 is TGTGCCAGCAGATTGAAAGGGCAGGGCCCTGGCTACACCTTC. Encoded protein: CASRLKGQGPGYTF.

In this sample, this clone turned up a few times. V and J are TRBV7-8 and TRBJ2-2, with unresolved D. CDR1 is SGHVS, CDR2 FQNEAQ, per germline. V gave up 6 bases and J gave up 0 bases, with 14 bases separating them. This CDR3 has 16 residues. CDR3 residues: CASRPLTTPNTGELFF. The CDR3 DNA follows: TGTGCCAGCAGGCCTCTCACTACGCCGAACACCGGGGAGCTGTTTTTT.

The chain combines TRBV5-1 with TRBJ1-6; TRBD1 aligns across 7 bases. This CDR3 spans 13 amino acids. Germline V gene sequence: CDR1 SGHRS, CDR2 YFSETQ. The V gene end was trimmed by 5 bases and the J gene end by 6 bases; junction bases not matched to a gene: 2. As DNA, the CDR3 is TGCGCCAGCAGTAGGACAGGTAATTCACCCCTCCACTTT. Translating gives CASSRTGNSPLHF.

This clone was seen once. This chain joins TRBV11-3 and TRBJ1-6; unclear D gene. Trimming left V 5 bases short and J 8 bases short, with 13 bases between. The CDR3 covers 14 residues. CDR1 and CDR2 from the germline V gene are SGHNT and YENEEA. This CDR3 is CASSGHGGDSPLHF. CDR3 nucleotides: TGTGCCAGCAGCGGGCACGGCGGGGATTCACCCCTCCACTTT.

The chain's CDR3 is CASSLSQRTSGYTF. As DNA, the CDR3 is TGTGCCAGCAGTTTATCCCAGCGGACCTCTGGCTACACCTTC. The chain is built from TRBV28 and TRBJ1-2; D remains unclear. Germline V CDR1 and CDR2: MDHEN, SYDVKM. V shed 1 base and J shed 7 bases, with 13 bases lying between them. This CDR3 is 14 amino acids long.

The chain uses TRBV30 and TRBJ1-1; D remains ambiguous. There are 11 residues in the CDR3. V lost 4 bases, J lost 5 bases, and 8 bases lay in between. Germline-derived CDR1 and CDR2 are GTSNPN and SVGIG (reference sequence). CDR3 sequence: CAWMTGTEAFF. In nucleotides, the CDR3 is TGTGCCTGGATGACGGGGACTGAAGCTTTCTTT.

The gene calls are TRBV7-2 and TRBJ2-1, with 7 bases matching TRBD1. The J segment lost 5 bases and the V segment lost 1 base, leaving 5 bases of the junction unmatched. Germline CDR1 SGHTA, CDR2 FQGNSA. CDR3 length: 15 residues. This CDR3 is CASSLVGGGNNEQFF. CDR3 in DNA: TGTGCCAGCAGCTTAGTAGGGGGCGGAAACAATGAGCAGTTCTTC.

The chain carries TRBV19 and TRBJ1-5; perhaps TRBD1 as D (5 bases). Trimming pared 0 bases from V and 5 bases from J, leaving 14 bases between. CDR3 length: 16 amino acids. CDR1 and CDR2 (germline): LNHDA, SQIVND (reference sequence). The CDR3 reads CASSIDPGTVDQPQHF. For the CDR3, the DNA is TGTGCCAGTAGTATAGACCCCGGGACTGTGGATCAGCCCCAGCATTTT.

Points on this clone: The junction differs from germline at one of its ends, possibly a read error. J is TRBJ2-2 and V is TRBV5-3; D possibly corresponds to TRBD2 (5 bases). Being an ORF, TRBV5-3 has a function that is uncertain. The CDR3 is 16 amino acids. CDR3 coding DNA: TGTGCCAGAAGCTTAGCGAGGGTCGGGAACCCCGGGGAGCTGTTTTTT. Its translation is CARSLARVGNPGELFF.

This clone was seen only once. J is TRBJ2-7 and V is TRBV25-1; unclear D gene. Germline CDR1 reads MGHDK; CDR2 reads SYGVNS. The CDR3 covers 13 residues. V lost 10 bases and J lost 4, with 17 bases in between. The CDR3 nucleotides read TGTGCCACCTGTCCGCGACACAAATACGAGCAGTACTTC. Translation gives CATCPRHKYEQYF.

The V and J genes are TRBV27 and TRBJ2-5, with a possible D match to TRBD2 (6 bases). CDR3 size: 15 residues. In germline, CDR1 is MNHEY, CDR2 SMNVEV (reference sequence). V was cut by 5 bases and J by 5 bases, with 18 bases left in between. DNA of the CDR3: TGTGCCAGCAGTCCCGGGACTTCCAGGAGGGAGACCCAGTACTTC. Amino acids: CASSPGTSRRETQYF.

This chain links TRBV6-1 with TRBJ2-7; a weak D match, TRBD2 (5 bases). CDR1 and CDR2 (germline): MNHNS, SASEGT. Trimming removed 1 base from V and 2 bases from J, with 12 bases in between. The CDR3 has 15 amino acids. The CDR3 bases are TGTGCCAGCAGTGAAGTTACTAGTCGACCCTACGAGCAGTACTTC. Translated: CASSEVTSRPYEQYF.

In nucleotides, the CDR3 is TGCAGCGTCGCTCCCGCAGGGGGTCAGCCCCAGCATTTT. Its protein is CSVAPAGGQPQHF. The rearrangement links TRBV29-1 to TRBJ1-5, with 7 nucleotides matching TRBD1. Per the germline V gene, CDR1 is SQVTM and CDR2 is ANQGSEA. V shed 6 bases, J shed 6 bases, and the junction held 8 bases outside the gene matches. This CDR3 contains 13 residues. Complete variable domain (other parts from reference TRBV29-1 and TRBJ1-5): SAVISQKPSRDICQRGTSLTIQCQVDSQVTMMFWYRQQPGQSLTLIATANQGSEATYESGFVIDKFPISRPNLTFSTLTVSNMSPEDSSIYLCSVAPAGGQPQHFGDGTRLSIL.

The chain carries TRBV28 and TRBJ2-1, with a possible D match to TRBD2 (7 bases). Germline V gene lookup returns CDR1 MDHEN and CDR2 SYDVKM. The CDR3 is 15 amino acids. V dropped 8 bases and J dropped 0 bases, with 14 bases sitting between them. The CDR3 spells CASRGREISYNEQFF. In DNA form, the CDR3 reads TGTGCCAGCCGGGGGCGGGAGATCTCCTACAATGAGCAGTTCTTC. The full variable domain, its missing parts supplied by reference TRBV28 and TRBJ2-1, is DVKVTQSSRYLVKRTGEKVFLECVQDMDHENMFWYRQDPGLGLRLIYFSYDVKMKEKGDIPEGYSVSREKKERFSLILESASTNQTSMYLCASRGREISYNEQFFGPGTRLTVL.

V gene TRBV9 combines with J gene TRBJ2-1, with D possibly TRBD1 on 6 matching bases. Germline V gene lookup returns CDR1 SGDLS and CDR2 YYNGEE. V dropped 0 bases and J dropped 8 bases, with 9 bases sitting between them. The CDR3 is 13 amino acids. Here the CDR3 DNA reads TGTGCCAGCAGCGTAGAGGGGGTGGATGAGCAGTTCTTC. It specifies CASSVEGVDEQFF.

This chain uses TRBV2 with TRBJ2-3, with a weak D call TRBD2 (6 bases). Deletions cut 7 bases from V and 3 bases from J, with 11 bases between. Germline loops: CDR1 SNHLY, CDR2 FYNNEI. This CDR3 comprises 13 residues. In DNA, the CDR3 is TGTGCCAGCACCCGGGAGAGGACAGATACGCAGTATTTT. The encoded protein is CASTRERTDTQYF.

The gene calls are TRBV6-5 and TRBJ1-1; the D is unclear. V lost 0 bases and J lost 0, with 11 bases in between. From germline, CDR1 is MNHEY and CDR2 SVGAGI. This CDR3 has 16 residues. CDR3 in DNA: TGTGCCAGCAGTTACTCTCACCCGAGTTTGAACACTGAAGCTTTCTTT. Translating it yields CASSYSHPSLNTEAFF.

The rearrangement uses TRBV6-5 and TRBJ1-2, with 7 bases fitting TRBD1. The V and J ends lost 4 bases and 8 bases, in that order; junction bases with no gene match: 7. Per the germline V gene, CDR1 is MNHEY and CDR2 is SVGAGI. This CDR3 contains 13 residues. DNA for the CDR3: TGTGCCAGCAGTTTCTCAGGGGGAAGGGGCTACACCTTC. This translates into CASSFSGGRGYTF.

The chain recombines TRBV7-9 with TRBJ2-7, with TRBD2 matching 9 bases. The V gene end was trimmed by 3 bases and the J gene end by 5 bases; junction bases not matched to a gene: 8. Per the germline V gene, CDR1 is SEHNR and CDR2 is FQNEAQ (reference sequence). The length of the CDR3 is 15 residues. This CDR3 reads CASSFPGGRANEQYF. The CDR3 DNA reads as TGTGCCAGCAGCTTTCCTGGCGGGAGGGCGAACGAGCAGTACTTC.

The V and J genes are TRBV27 and TRBJ2-1; D call uncertain. There are 16 residues in the CDR3. Germline CDR1 MNHEY, CDR2 SMNVEV (reference sequence). V was cut by 5 bases and J by 5 bases, with 19 bases left in between. CDR3 sequence reads: CASSPRSTKGNNEQFF. The DNA for the CDR3 is TGTGCCAGCAGTCCACGCTCCACTAAAGGAAACAATGAGCAGTTCTTC.

CDR3 amino acids: CASSPPNRGNTEAFF. Written as DNA, the CDR3 is TGTGCCAGCAGTCCCCCGAACAGGGGAAACACTGAAGCTTTCTTT. The chain carries TRBV28 and TRBJ1-1, with TRBD1 identical over 7 bases. The trim removed 5 bases at V and 2 bases at J, leaving 8 bases unmatched. From germline, CDR1 is MDHEN and CDR2 SYDVKM. The CDR3 has 15 amino acids.

In this sample, this clone turned up a few times. The chain employs TRBV7-3 and TRBJ2-7; 8 bases agree with TRBD1. V trimming: 1 base; J trimming: 7 bases; junction bases outside the gene matches: 3. The CDR3 runs to 13 residues. Germline loops: CDR1 SGHTA, CDR2 FQGTGA. The CDR3: CASSLRTGKEQYF. Written as DNA, the CDR3 is TGTGCCAGCAGCTTAAGGACAGGGAAAGAGCAGTACTTC.

J is TRBJ1-3 and V is TRBV5-1; 9 bases match TRBD1. The CDR3 contains 15 residues. Germline values: CDR1 SGHRS, CDR2 YFSETQ. Germline trimming cut 3 bases from V and 4 bases from J; bases unmatched to any gene: 5. Here the CDR3 reads CASSSDRGRGNTIYF. The CDR3 DNA follows: TGCGCCAGCAGCTCGGACAGGGGTAGAGGAAACACCATATATTTT.